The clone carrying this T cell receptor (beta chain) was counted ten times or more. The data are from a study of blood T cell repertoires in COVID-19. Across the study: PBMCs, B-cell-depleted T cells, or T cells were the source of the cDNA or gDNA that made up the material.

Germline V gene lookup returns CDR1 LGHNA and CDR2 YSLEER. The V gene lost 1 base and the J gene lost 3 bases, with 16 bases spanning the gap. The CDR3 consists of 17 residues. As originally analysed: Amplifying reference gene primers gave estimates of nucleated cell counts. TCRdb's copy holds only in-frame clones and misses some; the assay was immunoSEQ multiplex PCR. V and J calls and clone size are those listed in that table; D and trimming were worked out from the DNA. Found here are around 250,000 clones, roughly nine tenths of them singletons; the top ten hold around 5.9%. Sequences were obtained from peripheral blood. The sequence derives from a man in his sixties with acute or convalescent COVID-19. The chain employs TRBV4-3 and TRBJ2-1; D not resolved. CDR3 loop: CASSQGFNLQNYNEQFF. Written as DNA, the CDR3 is TGCGCCAGCAGCCAAGGTTTTAACCTACAGAACTACAATGAGCAGTTCTTC.